This T cell receptor beta chain is drawn from a study of blood T cell repertoires in COVID-19. The CDR3 spans 15 residues. Germline assignment: CDR1 SGHTA and CDR2 FQGNSA. V was cut by 1 base and J by 4 bases, with 10 bases left in between. TCRdb keeps only in-frame clones here, not all; method: immunoSEQ multiplex PCR. Among a few hundred thousand clones, less than 90% were seen once, and the ten largest hold approximately 0.93%. Input material: PBMCs or T cells enriched from blood (not recorded which). The receptor's source is a young woman who had recovered from COVID-19. This chain connects TRBV7-2 to TRBJ1-4; D remains unclear. This chain's CDR3 is CASSLGRMRNEKLFF. DNA of the CDR3: TGTGCCAGCAGCTTAGGGAGGATGCGTAATGAAAAACTGTTTTTT. Filled out from reference TRBV7-2 and TRBJ1-4, the complete variable domain reads GAGVSQSPSNKVTEKGKDVELRCDPISGHTALYWYRQSLGQGLEFLIYFQGNSAPDKSGLPSDRFSAERTGGSVSTLTIQRTQQEDSAVYLCASSLGRMRNEKLFFGSGTQLSVL.